Listed below are T cell receptor beta chains from one sample, sequenced in a study of T cell changes during pregnancy in multiple sclerosis. Clones were sequenced by immunoSEQ multiplex PCR, and TCRdb holds only the in-frame ones, with some missing. Here the sample spans approximately 93,000 clones, more than 85% being singletons. The sample in question was peripheral blood, obtained in the first trimester of pregnancy. The receptors here all came from a female donor in good health, enrolled as a control in a pregnancy study. CDR3s include the opening cysteine and the closing phenylalanine or tryptophan. The order of the fields is V gene, J gene, clone size, D gene, CDR3 DNA, CDR3 protein. The D gene is left open where the match is weak. Clone size, where shown, is once, few, many, or a class for clones that have expanded.

v_call: TRBV28; j_call: TRBJ1-1; clone_size: .; d_call: .; cdr3_nt: TGTGCCAGCACCCGTACAGTGAACACTGAAGCTTTCTTT; cdr3_aa: CASTRTVNTEAFF
v_call: TRBV18; j_call: TRBJ1-6; clone_size: .; d_call: .; cdr3_nt: TGTGCCAGCCGGAGGAGTAATAATTCACCCCTCCACTTT; cdr3_aa: CASRRSNNSPLHF
v_call: TRBV27; j_call: TRBJ2-7; clone_size: once; d_call: TRBD2; cdr3_nt: TGTGCCAGCAGTTTCCTAGCGGGGAGCTCCTACGAGCAGTACTTC; cdr3_aa: CASSFLAGSSYEQYF
v_call: TRBV7-2; j_call: TRBJ2-5; clone_size: .; d_call: TRBD2; cdr3_nt: TGTGCCAGCAGCCTGGGACTAGCGGGGGGGGAGGAGACCCAGTACTTC; cdr3_aa: CASSLGLAGGEETQYF
v_call: TRBV5-8; j_call: TRBJ1-4; clone_size: .; d_call: .; cdr3_nt: TGTGCCAGCAGCTCCGCGTCCTCCACGTGGGGCGAAAAACTGTTTTTT; cdr3_aa: CASSSASSTWGEKLFF
v_call: TRBV18; j_call: TRBJ1-4; clone_size: .; d_call: TRBD1; cdr3_nt: TGTGCCAGCTCACCGGACAGGGGGTACTTCGGGAACGAAAAACTGTTTTTT; cdr3_aa: CASSPDRGYFGNEKLFF
v_call: TRBV19; j_call: TRBJ1-6; clone_size: .; d_call: .; cdr3_nt: TGTGCCAGTAGTATGCAGGGGTATTCACCCCTCCACTTT; cdr3_aa: CASSMQGYSPLHF
v_call: TRBV4-3; j_call: TRBJ2-4; clone_size: .; d_call: TRBD2; cdr3_nt: TGCGCCAGCAGCCAAGACACCAATCTGGCGGGGGGGTTAAACATTCAGTACTTC; cdr3_aa: CASSQDTNLAGGLNIQYF
v_call: TRBV28; j_call: TRBJ1-2; clone_size: .; d_call: .; cdr3_nt: TGTGCCAGCAGTTTATCCCCGAGGCCGGGATCGGGCTACACCTTC; cdr3_aa: CASSLSPRPGSGYTF
v_call: TRBV4-2; j_call: TRBJ1-5; clone_size: few; d_call: .; cdr3_nt: TGTGCCAGCAGCCAAGAACTCGACACTGGCAATCAGCCCCAGCATTTT; cdr3_aa: CASSQELDTGNQPQHF
v_call: TRBV28; j_call: TRBJ1-2; clone_size: .; d_call: .; cdr3_nt: TGTGCCAGCAGTCCCCTCGCGTATGGCTACACCTTC; cdr3_aa: CASSPLAYGYTF
v_call: TRBV5-1; j_call: TRBJ2-2; clone_size: .; d_call: TRBD2; cdr3_nt: TGCGCCAGCAGCTTGGAAGCGGGGGGGAACACCGGGGAGCTGTTTTTT; cdr3_aa: CASSLEAGGNTGELFF
v_call: TRBV4-1; j_call: TRBJ1-2; clone_size: .; d_call: .; cdr3_nt: TGCGCCAGCAGCCAAGAGGGGGGTACTAACTATGGCTACACCTTC; cdr3_aa: CASSQEGGTNYGYTF
v_call: TRBV6-1; j_call: TRBJ1-5; clone_size: .; d_call: .; cdr3_nt: TGTGCCAGCAGCCGTCTCCCCCAGGGTCTGCCCCAGCATTTT; cdr3_aa: CASSRLPQGLPQHF
v_call: TRBV7-6; j_call: TRBJ1-2; clone_size: .; d_call: TRBD1; cdr3_nt: TGTGCCAGCAGCTTAGAGGGACAGTACGGCTACACCTTC; cdr3_aa: CASSLEGQYGYTF
v_call: TRBV19; j_call: TRBJ2-3; clone_size: few; d_call: .; cdr3_nt: TGTGCCAGTAGCCAGGACACCACAGATACGCAGTATTTT; cdr3_aa: CASSQDTTDTQYF
v_call: TRBV29-1; j_call: TRBJ1-2; clone_size: .; d_call: .; cdr3_nt: TGCAGCGTTACCCATATCTGGGGCAGGGCTAACTATGGCTACACCTTC; cdr3_aa: CSVTHIWGRANYGYTF
v_call: TRBV27; j_call: TRBJ2-7; clone_size: .; d_call: .; cdr3_nt: TGTGCCAGCAGTTCCCCAGTACCCACGGGGTCCTACGAGCAGTACTTC; cdr3_aa: CASSSPVPTGSYEQYF
v_call: TRBV5-4; j_call: TRBJ1-2; clone_size: .; d_call: TRBD1; cdr3_nt: TGTGCCAGCAGCTTGGCGGGACAGGGTATAGCTGGCTACACCTTC; cdr3_aa: CASSLAGQGIAGYTF
v_call: TRBV2; j_call: TRBJ1-5; clone_size: .; d_call: .; cdr3_nt: TGTGCCAGCAGTGAAGGCAGGGGTCAGCCCCAGCATTTT; cdr3_aa: CASSEGRGQPQHF
v_call: TRBV7-2; j_call: TRBJ1-5; clone_size: .; d_call: .; cdr3_nt: TGTGCCAGCAGCTCTTATATCCCCAATCAGCCCCAGCATTTT; cdr3_aa: CASSSYIPNQPQHF
v_call: TRBV5-6; j_call: TRBJ1-6; clone_size: .; d_call: TRBD1; cdr3_nt: TGTGCCAGCAGCTGGACAGGGGATTCACCCCTCCACTTT; cdr3_aa: CASSWTGDSPLHF